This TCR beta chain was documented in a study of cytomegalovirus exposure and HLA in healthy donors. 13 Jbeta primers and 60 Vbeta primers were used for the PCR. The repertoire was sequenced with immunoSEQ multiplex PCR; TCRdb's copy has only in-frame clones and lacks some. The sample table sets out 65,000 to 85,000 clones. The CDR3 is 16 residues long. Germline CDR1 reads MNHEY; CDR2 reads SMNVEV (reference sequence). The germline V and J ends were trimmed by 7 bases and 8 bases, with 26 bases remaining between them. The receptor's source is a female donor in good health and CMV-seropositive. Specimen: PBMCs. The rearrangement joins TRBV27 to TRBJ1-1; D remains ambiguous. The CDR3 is CASTPPDGSPTTEAFF. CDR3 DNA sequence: TGTGCCAGCACCCCACCCGACGGGAGCCCAACCACGGAAGCTTTCTTT.